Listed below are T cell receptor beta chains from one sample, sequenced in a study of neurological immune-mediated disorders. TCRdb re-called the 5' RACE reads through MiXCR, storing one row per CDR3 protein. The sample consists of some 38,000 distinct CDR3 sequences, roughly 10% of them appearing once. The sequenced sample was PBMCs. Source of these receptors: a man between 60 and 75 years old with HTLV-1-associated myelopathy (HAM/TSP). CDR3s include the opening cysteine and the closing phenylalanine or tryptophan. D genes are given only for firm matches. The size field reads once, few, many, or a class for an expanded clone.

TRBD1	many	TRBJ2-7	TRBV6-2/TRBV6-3	CASRRTGGNYEQYF	TGTGCCAGCAGGAGGACAGGGGGCAACTACGAGCAGTACTTC
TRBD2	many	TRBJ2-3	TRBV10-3	CAISESGGAASSTDTQYF	TGTGCCATCAGTGAGTCGGGAGGGGCGGCTAGCTCCACAGATACGCAGTATTTT
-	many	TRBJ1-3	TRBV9	CASSKVGGNTIYF	TGTGCCAGCAGCAAGGTCGGGGGAAACACCATATATTTT
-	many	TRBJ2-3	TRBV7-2	CASSLVPPGAGDTQYF	TGTGCCAGCAGCTTAGTTCCCCCGGGAGCTGGAGATACGCAGTATTTT
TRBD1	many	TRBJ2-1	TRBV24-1	CATSSRGRWTNEQFF	TGTGCCACCAGCAGTAGGGGGCGGTGGACCAATGAGCAGTTCTTC
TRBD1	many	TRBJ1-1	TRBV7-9	CASSFLGGTEVAFF	TGTGCCAGCAGCTTTTTAGGGGGCACCGAAGTAGCTTTCTTT
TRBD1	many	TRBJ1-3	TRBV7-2	CASSFRRTGTIYF	TGTGCCAGCAGCTTTCGCAGGACAGGGACCATATATTTT
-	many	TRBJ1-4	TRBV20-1	CSASIHTTNEKLFF	TGCAGTGCTAGTATTCACACAACTAATGAAAAACTGTTTTTT
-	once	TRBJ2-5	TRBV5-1	CASSLAGECTQYF	TGCGCCAGCAGCCTCGCCGGTGAGTGTACCCAGTACTTC
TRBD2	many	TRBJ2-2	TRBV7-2	CASSLGGSANTGELFF	TGTGCCAGCAGCTTGGGCGGGAGTGCGAACACCGGGGAGCTGTTTTTT